A selection of T cell receptor beta chains follows, all from one sample in a study of blood T cell repertoires in COVID-19. TCRdb keeps only in-frame clones here, not all; method: immunoSEQ multiplex PCR. Of 140,000 or so clones listed, roughly 86% are singletons. Sequenced: peripheral blood. All receptors derive from a man between 65 and 85 years old with acute or convalescent COVID-19. Both conserved end residues are part of each CDR3. Each record gives: J gene, V gene, clone size, D gene, CDR3 DNA, CDR3 protein. A D gene is named only where the DNA matches it firmly. A row's size may be missing; if present it is once, few, many or a size class.

J gene: TRBJ1-1
V gene: TRBV3-1/TRBV3-2
clone size: few
D gene: TRBD1
CDR3 DNA: TGTGCCAGCAGGCGGGCGGACAGGGACACTGAAGCTTTCTTT
CDR3 protein: CASRRADRDTEAFF

J gene: TRBJ2-7
V gene: TRBV5-4
clone size: -
D gene: TRBD1
CDR3 DNA: TGTGCCAGCAGCTTGGCGGCAGGGGGCGAAATTGCCTTCAAGCAGTACTTC
CDR3 protein: CASSLAAGGEIAFKQYF

J gene: TRBJ1-6
V gene: TRBV5-1
clone size: few
D gene: TRBD1
CDR3 DNA: TGCGCCAGCAGCTCGGGGACAGATAATTCACCCCTCCACTTT
CDR3 protein: CASSSGTDNSPLHF

J gene: TRBJ1-5
V gene: TRBV5-8
clone size: -
D gene: -
CDR3 DNA: TGTGCCAGCAGCTTGGCCAAGGGGTCGGGCAATCAGCCCCAGCATTTT
CDR3 protein: CASSLAKGSGNQPQHF

J gene: TRBJ2-1
V gene: TRBV6-2/TRBV6-3
clone size: -
D gene: TRBD1
CDR3 DNA: TGTGCCAGCAGTCGCCTGACAGGGTACGGATTCTTC
CDR3 protein: CASSRLTGYGFF

J gene: TRBJ2-3
V gene: TRBV5-1
clone size: -
D gene: TRBD2
CDR3 DNA: TGCGCCAGCAGCTCGGGGACTAGCGGCACAGATACGCAGTATTTT
CDR3 protein: CASSSGTSGTDTQYF

J gene: TRBJ2-7
V gene: TRBV6-6
clone size: -
D gene: -
CDR3 DNA: TGTGCCAGCAGTCCCCAGGGCTACGAGCAGTACTTC
CDR3 protein: CASSPQGYEQYF

J gene: TRBJ2-1
V gene: TRBV7-9
clone size: -
D gene: TRBD1
CDR3 DNA: TGTGCCAGCAGTAACCCCTTACAGGGGCAGCAGTTCTTC
CDR3 protein: CASSNPLQGQQFF

J gene: TRBJ2-3
V gene: TRBV5-4
clone size: -
D gene: -
CDR3 DNA: TGTGCCAGCAGCTTACCCCCCGGAGATACGCAGTATTTT
CDR3 protein: CASSLPPGDTQYF

J gene: TRBJ2-1
V gene: TRBV7-2
clone size: -
D gene: -
CDR3 DNA: TGTGCCAGCAGCTTAGCGGGAGGTGAGCAGTTCTTC
CDR3 protein: CASSLAGGEQFF

J gene: TRBJ1-3
V gene: TRBV19
clone size: -
D gene: TRBD1
CDR3 DNA: TGTGCCAGTAGTATGGGACAGGCCCGAAGTAACACCATATATTTT
CDR3 protein: CASSMGQARSNTIYF

J gene: TRBJ1-1
V gene: TRBV7-9
clone size: few
D gene: TRBD1
CDR3 DNA: TGTGCCAGCAGCTTAGTGGCAGGGGGCAATACTGAAGCTTTCTTT
CDR3 protein: CASSLVAGGNTEAFF